Described below is a single TCR beta chain sequence and its context. Its antigen is not yet known. Per-nucleotide qualities are absent, and no much larger clonotype sits a single base away. These data come from a study of shared clonotypes between healthy human individuals (dated by TCRdb to 2018 to 2020). A note on the overall study: A few men and two women, aged 18 to 49 years, made up the cohort. For each donor, three plates each were used for CD4 naive and CD4 memory, two plates were used for CD8 naive, and one plate was used for CD8 memory. Blood TCR repertoires of about five healthy adults were deeply sequenced to estimate repertoire size and the extent of clonotype sharing between individuals. To increase sequencing depth and limit assay-specific biases, different laboratories used diverse techniques to prepare libraries and sequence TCR repertoires. Per donor, leukapheresis produced somewhere between about 0.94 and 8.9 billion PBMCs. Overall study outcomes, separate from this receptor: The small number of donors limited the genetic and exposure-history diversity represented. Pairwise subsampling indicated that sequencing depth was expected to affect the degree of clonotype sharing among donors. Even with the large sequencing depth, rarefaction of the sorted-subset datasets indicated that sequencing was incomplete. Sampling was limited to blood, and TCR repertoires in tissue likely differ from TCR repertoires in blood. Larger estimated clonotype richness was generally found for naive subsets than for memory subsets. Higher generation probabilities were observed for clonotypes shared by all four sorted-subset donors than for non-shared clonotypes. When four donors were compared, the shared fraction of clonotypes was about 5.2% for naive CD4, 3.5% to 4% for naive CD8, about 2.5% for memory CD4, and approximately 0.4% for memory CD8.

V sheds 3 bases and J sheds 3 bases, leaving 9 bases between their ends. CDR1 and CDR2 were assigned from the germline V gene as WSHSY and SAAADI. The CDR3 numbers 13 residues from cysteine through phenylalanine. Of the read, only the CDR3 DNA is kept; its 39 bases are in frame from base 1. For the CD8 naive samples, CD45RO-negative cells were positively selected for CCR7, yielding a CD45RA+CCR7+ population from which TemRA cells were excluded. Healthy HIV-negative adults with no recently reported acute infections or vaccinations were included as donors. Only Caucasian adults living in Nashville, Tennessee, USA were represented among the donors. After blood collection by leukapheresis, PBMCs were isolated using Ficoll-Histopaque density gradient centrifugation and then cryopreserved in the vapor phase of liquid nitrogen. Analytical flow cytometry was used to check the purity and quantity of every magnetically sorted T cell population. Genomic DNA was isolated from each sorted fraction and quantified by UV absorbance on a Nanodrop 2000c.

TCR CDR3 regions were amplified from genomic DNA by multiplex PCR using the deep immunoSEQ assay. Extracted genomic DNA from each cell subset was distributed evenly across all wells of several immunoSEQ 96-well plates, and each plate was treated as a replicate. For sorted subsets, about 200 ng genomic DNA, equal to 25,000 to 35,000 T cell genomes, was loaded into each replicate PCR. The purified libraries were quantified using a Qubit 3.0 fluorometer, sized with a Bioanalyzer 2100, and then quantified again using the KAPA Library Quantification kit. Every immunoSEQ 96-well plate was sequenced on a dedicated single-read 150-cycle Illumina NextSeq 550 flow cell. On the authors' methods: The immunoSEQ output contained only junctional sequences without quality scores, so filtering could not match that applied to full-length reads. Sequences were annotated with PyIR, a Python wrapper for IgBLAST v1.9, using IMGT germline references to assign V/J genes and CDR3. Reads with weak V/J assignments (E-value above 1e-6), missing CDR3, stop codons, out-of-frame junctions, or ambiguous translated residues were removed. V3J clonotypes were defined as sequences sharing the same inferred V gene, J gene, and CDR3 amino acid sequence. Percentage overlap between repertoires was computed as shared unique clonotypes divided by the size of the smaller repertoire. Three approaches were used to assess repertoire richness: RTK rarefaction, the Chao1 estimator, and Recon v2.1 estimates of unobserved clonotypes. OLGA was used to compute generation probabilities for all TCRbeta clonotypes that the gDNA method yielded from several donors. As stored in TCRdb, this immuneACCESS dataset retains in-frame rearrangements with V and J assigned. A fraction of the clones does not appear; measured against another copy, unresolved V genes explain less than half of the discrepancy, and the remainder lacks a known reason. From that table come the V and J calls and clone size; the DNA was used to work out D and trimming. In all, the sample holds about 600,000 clones, and roughly 95% of those were seen once. The ten largest account for 0.11% of the sample.

The origin of this receptor is a woman aged 25 to 39 in good health. The chain links TRBV10-2 with TRBJ2-7, with TRBD1 perhaps the D gene, on 5 matching bases. Sequenced: naive CD8+ T cells sorted from blood. What this sample's cell subset or site label stands for: CD45RA+CCR7+. The bases read TGCGCCAGCAGTGATGACAGTTTCTACGAGCAGTACTTC. It translates to CASSDDSFYEQYF.